The present entry profiles one T cell receptor beta chain with its context. The antigen is unknown. The protocol was immunoSEQ multiplex PCR, while the TCRdb copy is restricted to in-frame clones and leaves out a portion. The sample has some 1.5 million clones; 95% to 99% are singletons. The record originates from a study of shared clonotypes between healthy human individuals. Study-level information: Each donor's CD4 naive and CD4 memory cells filled three plates apiece, CD8 naive two, and CD8 memory one.

Study results and caveats: Against clonotypes common to all four donors, non-shared ones had lower generation probabilities. The study found about 5.1% of naive CD4 clonotypes shared across four donors.

Naive CD45RA+ and memory CD45RA-negative subsets were split from CD4+ cells. Germline V gene data show CDR1 as KGHSH and CDR2 as LQKENI. V trimming: 3 bases; J trimming: 8 bases; junction bases outside the gene matches: 12. CDR3 length: 16 residues. The chain carries TRBV18 and TRBJ1-2; 10 bases are shared with TRBD1. This sequence originates from a man aged 30 to 39 in good health. The sequenced sample was naive CD4+ T cells sorted from blood. Subset of the sample: CD45RA+ positively selected. The CDR3: CASSPPGTGASGGYTF. DNA of the CDR3: TGTGCCAGCTCACCGCCCGGGACAGGGGCATCGGGCGGCTACACCTTC.